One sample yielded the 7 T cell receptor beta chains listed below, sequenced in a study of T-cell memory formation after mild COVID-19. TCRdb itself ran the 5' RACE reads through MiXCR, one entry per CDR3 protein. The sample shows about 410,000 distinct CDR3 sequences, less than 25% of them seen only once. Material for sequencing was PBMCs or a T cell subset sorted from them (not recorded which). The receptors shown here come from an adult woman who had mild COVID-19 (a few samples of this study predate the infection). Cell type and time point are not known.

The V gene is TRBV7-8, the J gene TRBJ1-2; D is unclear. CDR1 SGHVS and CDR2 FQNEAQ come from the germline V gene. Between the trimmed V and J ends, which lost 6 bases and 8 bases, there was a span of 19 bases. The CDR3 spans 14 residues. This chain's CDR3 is CASRIGGTRGGYTF. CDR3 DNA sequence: TGTGCCAGCAGGATCGGCGGAACGCGGGGAGGCTACACCTTC.

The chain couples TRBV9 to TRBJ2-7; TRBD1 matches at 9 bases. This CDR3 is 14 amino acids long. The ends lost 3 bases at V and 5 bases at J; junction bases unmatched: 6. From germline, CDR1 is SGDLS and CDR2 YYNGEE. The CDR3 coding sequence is TGTGCCAGCAGCGCGGGGACAGGGATCCACGAGCAGTACTTC. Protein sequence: CASSAGTGIHEQYF.

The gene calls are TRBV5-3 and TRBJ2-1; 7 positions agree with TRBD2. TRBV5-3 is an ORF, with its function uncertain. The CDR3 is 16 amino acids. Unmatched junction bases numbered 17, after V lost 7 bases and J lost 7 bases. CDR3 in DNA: TGTGCCAGAGCCGGGACTACACTTAAGTTGGGTAATGAGCAGTTCTTC. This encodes CARAGTTLKLGNEQFF.

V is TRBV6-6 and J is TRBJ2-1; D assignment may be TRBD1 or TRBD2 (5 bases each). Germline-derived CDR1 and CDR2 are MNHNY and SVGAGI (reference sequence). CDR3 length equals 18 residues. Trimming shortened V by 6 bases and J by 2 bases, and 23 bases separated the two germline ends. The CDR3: CASRGVLRDRTPYNEQFF. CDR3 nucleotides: TGTGCCAGCAGGGGGGTTTTGCGAGACCGCACACCCTACAATGAGCAGTTCTTC.

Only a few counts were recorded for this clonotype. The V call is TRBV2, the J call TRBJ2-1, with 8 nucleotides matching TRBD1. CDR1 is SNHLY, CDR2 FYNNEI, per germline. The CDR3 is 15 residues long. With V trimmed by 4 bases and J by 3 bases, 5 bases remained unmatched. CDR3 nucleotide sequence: TGTGCCAGCAGTGGTGGACAGGGTCACTACAATGAGCAGTTCTTC. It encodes CASSGGQGHYNEQFF.

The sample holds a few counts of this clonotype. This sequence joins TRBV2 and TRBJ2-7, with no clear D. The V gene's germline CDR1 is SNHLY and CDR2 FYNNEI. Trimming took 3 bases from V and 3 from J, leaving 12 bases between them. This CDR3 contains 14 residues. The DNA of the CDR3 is TGTGCCAGCAGTGAGCTACCTACAGACTACGAGCAGTACTTC. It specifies CASSELPTDYEQYF.

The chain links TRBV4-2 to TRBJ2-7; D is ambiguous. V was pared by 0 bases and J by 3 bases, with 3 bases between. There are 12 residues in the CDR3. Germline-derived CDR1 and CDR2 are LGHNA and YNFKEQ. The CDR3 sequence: CASSQDLYEQYF. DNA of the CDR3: TGTGCCAGCAGCCAAGATCTCTACGAGCAGTACTTC.